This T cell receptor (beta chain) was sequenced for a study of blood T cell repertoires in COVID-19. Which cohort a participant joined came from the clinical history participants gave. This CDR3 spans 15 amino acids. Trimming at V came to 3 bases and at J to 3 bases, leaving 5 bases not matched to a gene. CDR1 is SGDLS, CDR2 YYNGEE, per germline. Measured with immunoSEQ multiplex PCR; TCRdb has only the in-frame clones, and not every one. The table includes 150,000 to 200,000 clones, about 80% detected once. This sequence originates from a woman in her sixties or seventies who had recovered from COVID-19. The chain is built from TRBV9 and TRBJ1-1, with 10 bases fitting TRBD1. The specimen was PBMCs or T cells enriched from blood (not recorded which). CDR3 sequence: CASSDGTGEDTEAFF. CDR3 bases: TGTGCCAGCAGCGACGGGACAGGGGAGGACACTGAAGCTTTCTTT.